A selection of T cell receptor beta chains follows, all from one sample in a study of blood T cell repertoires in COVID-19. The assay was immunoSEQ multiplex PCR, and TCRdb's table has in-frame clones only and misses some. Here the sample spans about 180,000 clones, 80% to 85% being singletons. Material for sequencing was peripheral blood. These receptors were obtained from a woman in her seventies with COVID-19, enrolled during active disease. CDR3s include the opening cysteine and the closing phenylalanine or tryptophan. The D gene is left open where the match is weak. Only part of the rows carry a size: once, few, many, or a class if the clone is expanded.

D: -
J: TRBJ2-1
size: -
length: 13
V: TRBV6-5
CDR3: CASRKTGINEQFF
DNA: TGTGCCAGCAGGAAGACTGGAATCAATGAGCAGTTCTTC

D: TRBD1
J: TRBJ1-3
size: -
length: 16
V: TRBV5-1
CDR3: CASSLDGQGAGNTIYF
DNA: TGCGCCAGCAGCTTGGACGGACAGGGGGCTGGAAACACCATATATTTT

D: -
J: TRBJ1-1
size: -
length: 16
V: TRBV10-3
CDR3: CAIRGGSGTGNTEAFF
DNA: TGTGCCATCAGGGGGGGGAGCGGCACAGGGAACACTGAAGCTTTCTTT

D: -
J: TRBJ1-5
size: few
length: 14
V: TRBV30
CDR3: CAWSPKGGNQPQHF
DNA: TGTGCCTGGAGCCCAAAGGGGGGCAATCAGCCCCAGCATTTT

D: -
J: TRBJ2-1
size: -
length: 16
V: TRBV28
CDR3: CASSFPPGGLDNEQFF
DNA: TGTGCCAGCAGTTTCCCTCCGGGGGGCCTAGACAATGAGCAGTTCTTC

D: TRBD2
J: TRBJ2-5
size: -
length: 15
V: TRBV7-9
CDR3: CASSRWTSGQETQYF
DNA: TGTGCCAGCAGCCGTTGGACTAGCGGACAAGAGACCCAGTACTTC

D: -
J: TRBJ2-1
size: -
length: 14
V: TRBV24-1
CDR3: CATSDLPSSNEQFF
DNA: TGTGCCACCAGTGATTTGCCTAGTAGCAATGAGCAGTTCTTC

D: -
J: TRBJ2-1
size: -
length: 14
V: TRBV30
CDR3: CAWKRGRSYNEQFF
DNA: TGTGCCTGGAAAAGGGGGAGATCCTACAATGAGCAGTTCTTC

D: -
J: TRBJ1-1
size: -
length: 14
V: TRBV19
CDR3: CASRDLGLNTEAFF
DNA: TGTGCCAGTCGCGATTTGGGCCTGAACACTGAAGCTTTCTTT

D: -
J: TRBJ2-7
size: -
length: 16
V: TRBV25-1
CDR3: CASSQLGQSDSYEQYF
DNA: TGTGCCAGCAGTCAATTAGGACAGTCCGACTCCTACGAGCAGTACTTC

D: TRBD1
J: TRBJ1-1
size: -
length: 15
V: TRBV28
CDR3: CASSSGTGETTEAFF
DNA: TGTGCCAGCAGTTCGGGGACAGGGGAGACCACTGAAGCTTTCTTT

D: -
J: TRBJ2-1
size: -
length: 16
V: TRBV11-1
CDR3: CASSFGGPGSYNEQFF
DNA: TGTGCCAGCAGCTTTGGAGGCCCTGGCTCCTACAATGAGCAGTTCTTC

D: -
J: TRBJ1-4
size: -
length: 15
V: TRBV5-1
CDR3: CASSPQGAGNEKLFF
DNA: TGCGCCAGCAGCCCGCAGGGTGCTGGGAATGAAAAACTGTTTTTT

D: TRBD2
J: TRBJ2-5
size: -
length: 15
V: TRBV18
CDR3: CASSPGLIPRETQYF
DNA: TGTGCCAGCTCACCGGGACTAATTCCTAGAGAGACCCAGTACTTC

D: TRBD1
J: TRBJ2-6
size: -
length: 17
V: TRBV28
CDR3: CASNLGQGASGANVLTF
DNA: TGTGCCAGCAACCTGGGACAGGGGGCGTCTGGGGCCAACGTCCTGACTTTC

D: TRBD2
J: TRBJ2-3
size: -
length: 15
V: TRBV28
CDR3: CASSLYGLGTDTQYF
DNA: TGTGCCAGCAGTTTATATGGACTAGGGACAGATACGCAGTATTTT

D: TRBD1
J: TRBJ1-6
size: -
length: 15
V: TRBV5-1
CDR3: CASSLTPGGISPLHF
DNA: TGCGCCAGCAGCTTGACGCCAGGGGGAATTTCACCCCTCCACTTT

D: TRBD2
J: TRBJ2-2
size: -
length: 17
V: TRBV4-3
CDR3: CASSQTAGGRNTGELFF
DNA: TGCGCCAGCAGCCAGACAGCGGGAGGACGGAACACCGGGGAGCTGTTTTTT

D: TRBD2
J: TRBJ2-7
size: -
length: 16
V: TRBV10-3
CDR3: CAISDSGTSGGYEQYF
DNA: TGTGCCATCAGTGACTCCGGGACTAGCGGCGGCTACGAGCAGTACTTC

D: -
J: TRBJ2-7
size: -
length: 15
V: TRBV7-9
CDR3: CASSSPERQTYEQYF
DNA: TGTGCCAGCAGCTCTCCCGAGAGACAGACCTACGAGCAGTACTTC

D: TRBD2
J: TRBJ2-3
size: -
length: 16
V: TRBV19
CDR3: CASSLRTSGTTDTQYF
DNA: TGTGCCAGTAGTCTGCGGACTAGCGGGACTACAGATACGCAGTATTTT

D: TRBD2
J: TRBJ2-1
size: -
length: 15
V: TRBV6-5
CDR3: CAKATGTSGSNEQFF
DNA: TGTGCCAAAGCTACCGGGACTAGCGGGAGTAATGAGCAGTTCTTC

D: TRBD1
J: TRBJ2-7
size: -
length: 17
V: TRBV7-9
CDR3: CASSLAGQGFFTHEQYF
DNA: TGTGCCAGCAGCTTAGCGGGACAGGGATTTTTCACCCACGAGCAGTACTTC

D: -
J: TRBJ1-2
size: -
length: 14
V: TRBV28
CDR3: CASKGSGFDYGYTF
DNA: TGTGCCAGTAAAGGATCAGGGTTTGACTATGGCTACACCTTC

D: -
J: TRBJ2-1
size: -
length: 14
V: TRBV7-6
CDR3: CASSPRVAANEQFF
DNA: TGTGCCAGCAGCCCCCGAGTAGCGGCCAATGAGCAGTTCTTC

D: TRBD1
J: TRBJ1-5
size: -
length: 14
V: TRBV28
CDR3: CASSLLGQGFFQHF
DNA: TGTGCCAGCAGTTTGCTGGGACAGGGTTTTTTCCAGCATTTT

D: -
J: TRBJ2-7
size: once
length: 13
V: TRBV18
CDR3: CASALIHSYEQYF
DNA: TGTGCCAGCGCTTTAATACACTCCTACGAGCAGTACTTC

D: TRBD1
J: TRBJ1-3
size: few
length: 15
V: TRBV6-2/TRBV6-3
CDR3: CASSRGQLSGNTIYF
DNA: TGTGCCAGCAGCCGGGGACAGCTCTCTGGAAACACCATATATTTT

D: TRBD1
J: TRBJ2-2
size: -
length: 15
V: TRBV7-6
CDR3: CASSGTGVVTGELFF
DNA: TGTGCCAGCAGCGGGACAGGGGTAGTCACCGGGGAGCTGTTTTTT

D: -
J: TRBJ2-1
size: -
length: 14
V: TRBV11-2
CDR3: CASSLEGLYNEQFF
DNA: TGTGCCAGCAGCTTAGAGGGACTCTACAATGAGCAGTTCTTC

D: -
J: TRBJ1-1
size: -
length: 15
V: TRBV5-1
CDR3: CASSLEVGRNTEAFF
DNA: TGCGCCAGCAGCTTGGAGGTAGGGAGAAACACTGAAGCTTTCTTT

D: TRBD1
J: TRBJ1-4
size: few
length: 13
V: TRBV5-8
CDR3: CASSGDRNEKLFF
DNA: TGTGCCAGCAGCGGGGACAGGAATGAAAAACTGTTTTTT

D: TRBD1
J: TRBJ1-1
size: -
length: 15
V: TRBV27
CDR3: CASSNRQGALTEAFF
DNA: TGTGCCAGCAGTAACCGACAGGGGGCCCTCACTGAAGCTTTCTTT

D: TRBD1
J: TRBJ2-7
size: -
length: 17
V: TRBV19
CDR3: CASSLEHRDRGSREQYF
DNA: TGTGCCAGTAGTCTCGAACATCGGGACAGGGGATCGAGAGAGCAGTACTTC

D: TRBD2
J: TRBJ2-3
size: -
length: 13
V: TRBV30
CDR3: CAWSDGRTDTQYF
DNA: TGTGCCTGGAGTGACGGGAGGACAGATACGCAGTATTTT

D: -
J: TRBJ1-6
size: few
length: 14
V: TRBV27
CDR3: CASMMSSYNSPLHF
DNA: TGTGCCAGCATGATGAGCTCCTATAATTCACCCCTCCACTTT

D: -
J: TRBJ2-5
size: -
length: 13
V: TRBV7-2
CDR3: CASSRTDQETQYF
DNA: TGTGCCAGCAGCCGGACAGACCAAGAGACCCAGTACTTC

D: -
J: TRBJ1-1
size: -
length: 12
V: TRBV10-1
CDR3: CASSGWNTEAFF
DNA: TGCGCCAGCAGCGGGTGGAACACTGAAGCTTTCTTT

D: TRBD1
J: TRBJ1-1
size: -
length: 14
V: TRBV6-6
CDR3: CASSQTGGNTEAFF
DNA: TGTGCCAGCAGCCAGACAGGGGGCAACACTGAAGCTTTCTTT

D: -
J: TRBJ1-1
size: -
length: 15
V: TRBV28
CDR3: CASSLIGLRGTEAFF
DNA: TGTGCCAGCAGTTTAATAGGACTCAGGGGCACTGAAGCTTTCTTT

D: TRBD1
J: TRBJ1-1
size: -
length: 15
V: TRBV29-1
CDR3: CSVDLRGQANTEAFF
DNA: TGCAGCGTTGACCTCAGGGGACAGGCGAACACTGAAGCTTTCTTT

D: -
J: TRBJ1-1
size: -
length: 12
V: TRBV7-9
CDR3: CASSPTGVEAFF
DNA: TGTGCCAGCAGCCCTACAGGAGTTGAAGCTTTCTTT

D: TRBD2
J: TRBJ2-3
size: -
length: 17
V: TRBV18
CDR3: CASSTMTSGSGADTQYF
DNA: TGTGCCAGCTCAACCATGACTAGCGGGAGTGGTGCAGATACGCAGTATTTT

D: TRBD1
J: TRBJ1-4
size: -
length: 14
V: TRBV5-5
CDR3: CASSARDSLEKLFF
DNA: TGTGCCAGCAGCGCCCGGGACAGCCTCGAAAAACTGTTTTTT

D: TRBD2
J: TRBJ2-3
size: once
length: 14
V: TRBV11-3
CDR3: CASSLSGATDTQYF
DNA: TGTGCCAGCAGCTTAAGCGGGGCCACAGATACGCAGTATTTT

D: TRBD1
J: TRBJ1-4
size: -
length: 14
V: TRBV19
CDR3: CATSTGTANEKLFF
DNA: TGTGCCACGTCGACAGGGACCGCTAATGAAAAACTGTTTTTT

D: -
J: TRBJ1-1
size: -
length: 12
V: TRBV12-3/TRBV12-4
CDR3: CASSPRNTEAFF
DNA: TGTGCCAGCAGTCCCAGGAACACTGAAGCTTTCTTT

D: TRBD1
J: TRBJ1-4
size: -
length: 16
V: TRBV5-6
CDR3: CASSSPMTGTNEKLFF
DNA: TGTGCCAGCAGCTCCCCAATGACAGGGACTAATGAAAAACTGTTTTTT

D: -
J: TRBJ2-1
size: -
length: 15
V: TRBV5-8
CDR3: CASGISPSSYNEQFF
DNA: TGTGCCAGCGGCATCTCGCCAAGCTCCTACAATGAGCAGTTCTTC